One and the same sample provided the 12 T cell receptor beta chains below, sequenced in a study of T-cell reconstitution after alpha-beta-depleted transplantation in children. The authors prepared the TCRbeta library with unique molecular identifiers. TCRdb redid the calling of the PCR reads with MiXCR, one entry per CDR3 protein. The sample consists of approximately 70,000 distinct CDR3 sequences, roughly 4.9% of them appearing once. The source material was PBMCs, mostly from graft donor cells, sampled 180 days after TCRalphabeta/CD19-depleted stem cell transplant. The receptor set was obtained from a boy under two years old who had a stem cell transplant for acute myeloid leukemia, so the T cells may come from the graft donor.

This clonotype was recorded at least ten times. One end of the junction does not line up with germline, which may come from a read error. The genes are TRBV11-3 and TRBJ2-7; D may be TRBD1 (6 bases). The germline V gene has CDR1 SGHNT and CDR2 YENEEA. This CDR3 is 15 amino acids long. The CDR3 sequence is CATSPRQAYSYEQYF. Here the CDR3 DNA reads TGTGCCACCAGCCCCCGACAGGCCTACTCCTACGAGCAGTACTTC.

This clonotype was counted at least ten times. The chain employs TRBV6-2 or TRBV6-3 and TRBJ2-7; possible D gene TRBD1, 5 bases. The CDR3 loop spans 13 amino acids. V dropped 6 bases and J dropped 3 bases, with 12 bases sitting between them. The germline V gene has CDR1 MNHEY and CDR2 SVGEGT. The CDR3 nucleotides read TGTGCCAGCAGGACGACAGACAGCTACGAGCAGTACGTC. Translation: CASRTTDSYEQYV.

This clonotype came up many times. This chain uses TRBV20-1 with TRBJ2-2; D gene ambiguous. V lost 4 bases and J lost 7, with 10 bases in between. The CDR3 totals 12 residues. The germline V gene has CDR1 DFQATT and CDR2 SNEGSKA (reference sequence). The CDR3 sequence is CSAIGHFGELFF. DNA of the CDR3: TGCAGTGCTATAGGGCACTTCGGGGAGCTGTTTTTT.

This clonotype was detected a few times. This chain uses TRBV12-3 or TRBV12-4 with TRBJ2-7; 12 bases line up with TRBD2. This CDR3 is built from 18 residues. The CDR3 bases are TGTACCTGCAGTTTAGCGCCCCGACTAGCGGGGGACCTCTACGAGCAGTACTTC. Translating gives CTCSLAPRLAGDLYEQYF.

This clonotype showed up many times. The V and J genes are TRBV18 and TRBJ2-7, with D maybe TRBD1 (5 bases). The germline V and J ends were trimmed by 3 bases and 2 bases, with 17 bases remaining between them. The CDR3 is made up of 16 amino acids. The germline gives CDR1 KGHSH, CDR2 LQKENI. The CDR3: CASSPIYGSGTYEQYF. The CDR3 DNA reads TGTGCCAGCTCACCGATTTACGGGTCAGGGACCTACGAGCAGTACTTC.

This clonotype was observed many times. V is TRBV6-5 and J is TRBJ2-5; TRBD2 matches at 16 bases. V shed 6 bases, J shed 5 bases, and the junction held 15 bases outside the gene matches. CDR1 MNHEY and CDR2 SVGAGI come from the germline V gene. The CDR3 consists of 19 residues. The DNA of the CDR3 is TGTGCCAGCAGACAAAATCCGGGACTAGCGGGGGGGCGACGGGAGACCCAGTACTTC. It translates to CASRQNPGLAGGRRETQYF.

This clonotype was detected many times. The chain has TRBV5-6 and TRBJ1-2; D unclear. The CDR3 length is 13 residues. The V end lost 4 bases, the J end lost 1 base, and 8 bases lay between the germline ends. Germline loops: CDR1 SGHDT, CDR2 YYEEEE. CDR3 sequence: CASSRRINYGYTF. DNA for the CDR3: TGTGCCAGCAGCCGACGGATTAACTATGGCTACACCTTC.

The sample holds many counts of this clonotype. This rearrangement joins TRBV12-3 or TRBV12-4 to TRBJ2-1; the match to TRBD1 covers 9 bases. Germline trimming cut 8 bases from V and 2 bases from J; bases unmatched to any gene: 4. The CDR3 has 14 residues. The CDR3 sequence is CASGTGSPYNEQFF. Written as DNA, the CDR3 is TGTGCCAGCGGGACAGGGAGCCCCTACAATGAGCAGTTCTTC.

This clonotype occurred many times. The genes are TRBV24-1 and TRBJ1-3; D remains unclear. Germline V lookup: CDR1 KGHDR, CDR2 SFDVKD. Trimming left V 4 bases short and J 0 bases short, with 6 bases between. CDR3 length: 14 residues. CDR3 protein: CATSDGSSGNTIYF. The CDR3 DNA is TGTGCCACCAGTGACGGGAGCTCTGGAAACACCATATATTTT.

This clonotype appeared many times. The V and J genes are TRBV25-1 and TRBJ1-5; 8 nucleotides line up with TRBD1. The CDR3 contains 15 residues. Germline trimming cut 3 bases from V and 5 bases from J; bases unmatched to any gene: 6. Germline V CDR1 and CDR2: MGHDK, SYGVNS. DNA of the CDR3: TGTGCCAGCAGTGAGGGACAGGCAGGCTATCAGCCCCAGCATTTT. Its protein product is CASSEGQAGYQPQHF.

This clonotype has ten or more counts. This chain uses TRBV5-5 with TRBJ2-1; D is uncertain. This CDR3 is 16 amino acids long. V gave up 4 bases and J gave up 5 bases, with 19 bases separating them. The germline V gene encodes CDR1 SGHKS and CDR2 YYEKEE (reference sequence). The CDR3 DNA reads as TGTGCCAGCAGCCCCGTTTTTCAGGCGCTAAACAATGAGCAGTTCTTC. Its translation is CASSPVFQALNNEQFF.

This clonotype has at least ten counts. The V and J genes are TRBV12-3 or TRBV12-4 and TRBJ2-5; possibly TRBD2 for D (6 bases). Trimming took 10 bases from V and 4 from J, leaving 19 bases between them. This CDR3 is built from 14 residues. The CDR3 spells CATSPGLPAETQYF. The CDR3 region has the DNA TGTGCCACCTCTCCGGGACTCCCGGCAGAGACCCAGTACTTC.